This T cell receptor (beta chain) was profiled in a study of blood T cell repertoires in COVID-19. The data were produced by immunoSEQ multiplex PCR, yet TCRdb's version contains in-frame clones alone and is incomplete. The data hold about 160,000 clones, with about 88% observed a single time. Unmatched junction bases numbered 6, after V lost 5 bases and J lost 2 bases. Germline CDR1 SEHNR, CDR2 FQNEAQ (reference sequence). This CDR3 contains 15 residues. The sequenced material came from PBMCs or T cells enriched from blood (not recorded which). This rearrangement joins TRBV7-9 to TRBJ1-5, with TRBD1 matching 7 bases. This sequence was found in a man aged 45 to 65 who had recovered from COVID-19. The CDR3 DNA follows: TGTGCCAGCAGCGGAACGGGACAGCGCAATCAGCCCCAGCATTTT. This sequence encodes CASSGTGQRNQPQHF.